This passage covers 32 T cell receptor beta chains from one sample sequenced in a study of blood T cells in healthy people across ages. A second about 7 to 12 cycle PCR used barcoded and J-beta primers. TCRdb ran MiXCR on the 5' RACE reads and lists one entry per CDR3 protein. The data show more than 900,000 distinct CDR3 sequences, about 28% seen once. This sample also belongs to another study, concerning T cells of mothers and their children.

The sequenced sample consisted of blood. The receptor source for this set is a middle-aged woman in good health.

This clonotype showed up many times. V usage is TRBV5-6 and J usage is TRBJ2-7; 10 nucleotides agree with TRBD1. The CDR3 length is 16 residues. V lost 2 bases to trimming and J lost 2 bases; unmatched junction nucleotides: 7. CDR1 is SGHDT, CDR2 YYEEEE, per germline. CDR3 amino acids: CASSLNLGQGTYEQYF. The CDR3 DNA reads TGTGCCAGCAGCTTAAATTTGGGACAGGGGACCTACGAGCAGTACTTC.

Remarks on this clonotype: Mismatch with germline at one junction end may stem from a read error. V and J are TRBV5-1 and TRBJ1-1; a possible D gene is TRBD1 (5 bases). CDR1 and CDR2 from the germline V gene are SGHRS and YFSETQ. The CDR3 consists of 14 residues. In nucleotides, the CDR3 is TGCGTCAGCAGCCTCATAGGGGAGAACACTGAAGCTTTCTTT. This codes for CVSSLIGENTEAFF.

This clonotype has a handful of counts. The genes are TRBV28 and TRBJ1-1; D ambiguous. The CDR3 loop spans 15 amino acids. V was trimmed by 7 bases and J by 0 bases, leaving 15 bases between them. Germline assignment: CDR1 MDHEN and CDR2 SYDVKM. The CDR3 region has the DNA TGTGCCAGCATTCATTTTAACACCATGAACACTGAAGCTTTCTTT. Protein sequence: CASIHFNTMNTEAFF.

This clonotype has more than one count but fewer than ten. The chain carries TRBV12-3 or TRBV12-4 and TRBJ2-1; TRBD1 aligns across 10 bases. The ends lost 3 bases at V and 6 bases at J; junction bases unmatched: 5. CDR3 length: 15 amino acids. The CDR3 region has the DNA TGTGCCAGCAGTTTGGACAGGGGGGTTTTCAATGAGCAGTTCTTC. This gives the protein CASSLDRGVFNEQFF.

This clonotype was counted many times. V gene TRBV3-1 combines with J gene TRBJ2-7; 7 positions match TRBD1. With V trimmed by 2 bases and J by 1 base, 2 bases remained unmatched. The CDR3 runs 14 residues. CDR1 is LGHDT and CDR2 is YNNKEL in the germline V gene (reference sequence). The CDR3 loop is CASSQLQGSYEQYF. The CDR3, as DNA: TGTGCCAGCAGCCAACTACAGGGGTCCTACGAGCAGTACTTC.

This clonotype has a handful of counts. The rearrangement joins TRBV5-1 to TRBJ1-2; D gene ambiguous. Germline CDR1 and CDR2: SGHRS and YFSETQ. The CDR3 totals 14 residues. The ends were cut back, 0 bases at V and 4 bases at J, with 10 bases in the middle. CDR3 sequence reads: CASSLDMGPYGYTF. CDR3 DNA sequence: TGCGCCAGCAGCTTGGATATGGGCCCCTATGGCTACACCTTC.

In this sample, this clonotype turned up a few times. Here the CDR3 DNA reads TGTGCCAGCATTCCTGGACGGACAGAAAGGACAGGGGGGGCCAACGTCCTGACTTTC. Translated, it gives CASIPGRTERTGGANVLTF. The chain has TRBV2 and TRBJ2-6; 8 bases map to TRBD1. V shed 7 bases, J shed 4 bases, and the junction held 18 bases outside the gene matches. CDR1 is SNHLY and CDR2 is FYNNEI in the germline V gene. The CDR3 consists of 19 residues. Variable domain in full (rest from reference TRBV2 and TRBJ2-6): EPEVTQTPSHQVTQMGQEVILRCVPISNHLYFYWYRQILGQKVEFLVSFYNNEISEKSEIFDDQFSVERPDGSNFTLKIRSTKLEDSAMYFCASIPGRTERTGGANVLTFGAGSRLTVL.

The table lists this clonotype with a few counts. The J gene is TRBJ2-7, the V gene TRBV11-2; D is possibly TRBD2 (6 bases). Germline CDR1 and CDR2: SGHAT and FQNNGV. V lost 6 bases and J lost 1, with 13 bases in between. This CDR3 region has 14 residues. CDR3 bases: TGTGCCAGCAGAGAAGCGGGTCCTTCCTACGAGCAGTACTTC. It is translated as CASREAGPSYEQYF.

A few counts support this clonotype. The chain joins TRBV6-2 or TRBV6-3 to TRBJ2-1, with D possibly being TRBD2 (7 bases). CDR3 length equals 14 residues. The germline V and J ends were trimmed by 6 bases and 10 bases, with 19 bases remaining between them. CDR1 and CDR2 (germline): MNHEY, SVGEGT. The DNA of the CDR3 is TGTGCCAGCAGCTCCTTGGGGGGGCGCGGAGAGCAGTTCTTC. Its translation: CASSSLGGRGEQFF.

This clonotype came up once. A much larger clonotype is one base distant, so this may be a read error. CDR3 loop: CSKRGGESTDTQYF. CDR3 sequence (DNA): TGCAGTAAGCGGGGCGGCGAGAGCACAGATACGCAGTATTTT. V usage is TRBV29-1 and J usage is TRBJ2-3, with 7 nucleotides matching TRBD2. Per the germline V gene, CDR1 is SQVTM and CDR2 is ANQGSEA. The CDR3 spans 14 residues.

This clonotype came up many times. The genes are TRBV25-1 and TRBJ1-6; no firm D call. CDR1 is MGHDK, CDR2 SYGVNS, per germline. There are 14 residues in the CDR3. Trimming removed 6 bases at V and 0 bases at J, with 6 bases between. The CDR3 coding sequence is TGTGCCAGCAGCGGTAGCTCCTATAATTCACCCCTCCACTTT. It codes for CASSGSSYNSPLHF.

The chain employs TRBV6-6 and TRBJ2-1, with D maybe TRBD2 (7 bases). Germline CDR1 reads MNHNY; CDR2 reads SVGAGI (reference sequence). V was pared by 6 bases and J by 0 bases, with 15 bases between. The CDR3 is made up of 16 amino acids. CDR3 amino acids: CASSPHAGASYNEQFF. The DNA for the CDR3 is TGTGCCAGCAGCCCCCATGCGGGGGCCTCCTACAATGAGCAGTTCTTC.

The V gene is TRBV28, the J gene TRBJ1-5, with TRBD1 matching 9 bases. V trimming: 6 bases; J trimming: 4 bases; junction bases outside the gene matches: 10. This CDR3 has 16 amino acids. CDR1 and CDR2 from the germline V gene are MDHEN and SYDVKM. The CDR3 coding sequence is TGTGCCAGCAGGTCCGGGACAGGGCGGTTAAATCAGCCCCAGCATTTT. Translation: CASRSGTGRLNQPQHF.

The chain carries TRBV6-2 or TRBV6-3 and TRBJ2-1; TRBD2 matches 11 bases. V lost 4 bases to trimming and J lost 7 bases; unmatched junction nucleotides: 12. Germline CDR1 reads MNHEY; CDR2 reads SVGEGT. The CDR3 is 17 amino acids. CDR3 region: CASSSSTGLAEKNEQFF. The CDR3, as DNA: TGTGCCAGCAGTTCTTCTACGGGACTAGCGGAGAAAAATGAGCAGTTCTTC.

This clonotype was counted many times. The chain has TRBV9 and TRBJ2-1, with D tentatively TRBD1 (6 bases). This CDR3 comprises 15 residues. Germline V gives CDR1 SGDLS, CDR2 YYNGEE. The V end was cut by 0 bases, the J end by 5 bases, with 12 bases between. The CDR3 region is CASSVETGLNNEQFF. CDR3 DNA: TGTGCCAGCAGCGTAGAGACAGGTCTAAACAATGAGCAGTTCTTC.

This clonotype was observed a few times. The CDR3 is CASNPLNTNTGELFF. In DNA form, the CDR3 reads TGCGCCAGCAACCCCTTAAACACGAACACCGGGGAGCTGTTTTTT. The chain couples TRBV4-1 to TRBJ2-2; D not resolved. Germline-derived CDR1 and CDR2 are MGHRA and YSYEKL. Between the trimmed V and J ends, which lost 7 bases and 0 bases, there was a span of 12 bases. The CDR3 runs to 15 residues.

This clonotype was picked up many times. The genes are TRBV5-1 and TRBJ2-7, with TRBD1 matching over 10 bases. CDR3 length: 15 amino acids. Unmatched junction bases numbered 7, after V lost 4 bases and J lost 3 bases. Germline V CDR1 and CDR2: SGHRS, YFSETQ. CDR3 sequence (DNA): TGCGCCAGCAGCCCAGGGACAGGGGTCGGCTACGAGCAGTACTTC. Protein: CASSPGTGVGYEQYF.

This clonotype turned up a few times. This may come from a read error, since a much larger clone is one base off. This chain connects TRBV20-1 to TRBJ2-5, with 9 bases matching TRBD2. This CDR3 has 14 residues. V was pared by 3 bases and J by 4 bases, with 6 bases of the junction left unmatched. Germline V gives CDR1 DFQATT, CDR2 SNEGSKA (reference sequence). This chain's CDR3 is CSARRAGGSETQYF. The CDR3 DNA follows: TGCAGTGCTAGGCGAGCGGGGGGTTCAGAGACCCAGTACTTC.

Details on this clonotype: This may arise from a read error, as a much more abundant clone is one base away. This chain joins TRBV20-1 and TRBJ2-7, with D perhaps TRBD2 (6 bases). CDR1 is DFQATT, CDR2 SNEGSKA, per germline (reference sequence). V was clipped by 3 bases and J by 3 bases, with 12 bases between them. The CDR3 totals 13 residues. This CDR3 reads CSARQGSGYEQYF. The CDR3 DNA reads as TGCAGTGCTAGGCAGGGTAGCGGCTACGAGCAGTACTTC.

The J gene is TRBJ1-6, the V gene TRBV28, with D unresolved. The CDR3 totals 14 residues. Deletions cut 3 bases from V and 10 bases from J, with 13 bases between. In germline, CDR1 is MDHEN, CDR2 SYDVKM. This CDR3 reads CASSLGLVRSPLHF. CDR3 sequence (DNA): TGTGCCAGCAGTTTGGGTTTAGTCAGGTCACCCCTCCACTTT.

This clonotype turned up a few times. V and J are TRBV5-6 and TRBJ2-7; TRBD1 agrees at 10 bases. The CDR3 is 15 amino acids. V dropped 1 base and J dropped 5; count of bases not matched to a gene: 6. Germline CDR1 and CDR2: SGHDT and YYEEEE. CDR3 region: CASSLWAGTGDEQYF. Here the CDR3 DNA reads TGTGCCAGCAGCTTGTGGGCCGGGACAGGGGACGAGCAGTACTTC.

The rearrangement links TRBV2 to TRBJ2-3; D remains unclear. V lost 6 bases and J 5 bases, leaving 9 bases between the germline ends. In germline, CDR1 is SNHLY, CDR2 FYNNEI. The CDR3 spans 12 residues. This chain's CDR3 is CASSYYLDTQYF. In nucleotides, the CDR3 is TGTGCCAGCAGCTACTACTTAGATACGCAGTATTTT.

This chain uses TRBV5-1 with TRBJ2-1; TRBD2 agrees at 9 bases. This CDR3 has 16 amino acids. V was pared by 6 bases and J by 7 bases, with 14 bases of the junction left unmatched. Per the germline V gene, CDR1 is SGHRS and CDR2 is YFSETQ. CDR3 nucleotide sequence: TGCGCCAGCACAGCTACCGGCGGGGGGGCATTAAATGAGCAGTTCTTC. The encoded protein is CASTATGGGALNEQFF.

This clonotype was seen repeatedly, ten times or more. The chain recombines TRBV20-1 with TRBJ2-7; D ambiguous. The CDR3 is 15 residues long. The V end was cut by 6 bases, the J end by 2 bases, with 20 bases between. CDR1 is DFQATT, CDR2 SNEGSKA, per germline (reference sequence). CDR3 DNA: TGCAGTGCAGGAACCTCAGAGCCCTCAGCCTACGAGCAGTACTTC. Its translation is CSAGTSEPSAYEQYF.

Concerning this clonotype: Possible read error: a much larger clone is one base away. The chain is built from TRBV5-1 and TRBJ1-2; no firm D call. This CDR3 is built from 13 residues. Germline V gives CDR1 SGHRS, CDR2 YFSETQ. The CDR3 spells CASSSLGPDGCTF. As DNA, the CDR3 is TGCGCCAGCAGCTCCCTGGGTCCGGATGGCTGCACCTTC.

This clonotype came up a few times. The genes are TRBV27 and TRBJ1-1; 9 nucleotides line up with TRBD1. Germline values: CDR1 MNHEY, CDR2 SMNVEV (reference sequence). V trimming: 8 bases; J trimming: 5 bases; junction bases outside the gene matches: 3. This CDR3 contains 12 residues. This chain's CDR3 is CASQTGGTEAFF. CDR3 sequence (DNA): TGTGCCAGCCAGACAGGGGGAACTGAAGCTTTCTTT.

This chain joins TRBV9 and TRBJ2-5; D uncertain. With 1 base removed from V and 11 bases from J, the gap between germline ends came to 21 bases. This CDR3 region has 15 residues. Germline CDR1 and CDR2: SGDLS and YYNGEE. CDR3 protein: CASSVLPEVGHEQYF. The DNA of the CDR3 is TGTGCCAGCAGCGTACTTCCTGAGGTTGGGCATGAGCAGTACTTC.

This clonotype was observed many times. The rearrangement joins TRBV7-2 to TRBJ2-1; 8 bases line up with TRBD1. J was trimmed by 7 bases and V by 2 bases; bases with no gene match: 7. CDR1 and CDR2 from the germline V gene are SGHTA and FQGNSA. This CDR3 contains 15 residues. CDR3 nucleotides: TGTGCCAGCAGCTTACGTCAGGGGGCGGGGAATGAGCAGTTCTTC. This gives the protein CASSLRQGAGNEQFF.

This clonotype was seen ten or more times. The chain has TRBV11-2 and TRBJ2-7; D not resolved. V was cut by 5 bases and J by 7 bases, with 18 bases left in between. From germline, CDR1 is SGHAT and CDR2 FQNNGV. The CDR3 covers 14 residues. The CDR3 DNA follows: TGTGCCAGCAGCCTACGCTACGCCAATCCTGAGCAGTACTTC. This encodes CASSLRYANPEQYF.

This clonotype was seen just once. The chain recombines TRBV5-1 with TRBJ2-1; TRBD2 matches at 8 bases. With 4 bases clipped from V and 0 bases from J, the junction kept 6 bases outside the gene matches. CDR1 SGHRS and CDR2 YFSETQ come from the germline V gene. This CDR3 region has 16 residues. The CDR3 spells CASSTKRESSYNEQFF. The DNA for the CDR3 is TGCGCCAGCAGCACGAAGCGGGAGAGCTCCTACAATGAGCAGTTCTTC.

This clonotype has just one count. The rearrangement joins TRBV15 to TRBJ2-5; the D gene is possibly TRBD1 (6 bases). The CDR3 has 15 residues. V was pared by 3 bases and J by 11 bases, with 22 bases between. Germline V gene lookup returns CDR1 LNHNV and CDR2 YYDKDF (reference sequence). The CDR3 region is CATSSDNRGDNEQYF. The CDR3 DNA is TGTGCCACCAGCAGCGACAACCGAGGGGACAATGAGCAGTACTTC.

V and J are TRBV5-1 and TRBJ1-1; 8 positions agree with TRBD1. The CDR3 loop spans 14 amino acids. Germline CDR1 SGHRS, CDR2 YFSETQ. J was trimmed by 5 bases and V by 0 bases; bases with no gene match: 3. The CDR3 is CASSLAGGRTEAFF. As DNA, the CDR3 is TGCGCCAGCAGCTTGGCAGGGGGCAGGACTGAAGCTTTCTTT.